Following are 28 T cell receptor beta chains from one sample sequenced in a study of vaccination effects on CD4 cells after COVID-19. Measured with immunoSEQ multiplex PCR; TCRdb has only the in-frame clones, and not every one. The sample contains around 41,000 clones, 82% of which appear only once. These receptors lack a known antigen. Isolating CD4+ T cells followed approximately 9 days of culture. This specimen was CD4+ T cells from PBMCs cultured without peptide, taken before COVID-19 vaccination. All receptors derive from a human donor who received a COVID-19 vaccine.

J is TRBJ2-5 and V is TRBV5-1, with a weak D call TRBD2 (6 bases). Germline CDR1 reads SGHRS; CDR2 reads YFSETQ. This CDR3 spans 16 amino acids. V shed 0 bases and J shed 3 bases, with 15 bases lying between them. The CDR3 sequence: CASSLDGRGREETQYF. In DNA, the CDR3 is TGCGCCAGCAGCTTGGATGGTCGGGGGAGAGAAGAGACCCAGTACTTC.

V is TRBV6-6 and J is TRBJ2-7; 10 positions match TRBD1. V was clipped by 6 bases and J by 3 bases; unmatched bases: 8. Germline V CDR1 and CDR2: MNHNY, SVGAGI (reference sequence). The CDR3 consists of 15 residues. In DNA form, the CDR3 reads TGTGCCAGCAGCCGAGGACAGGGGGAATTCTACGAGCAGTACGTC. It codes for CASSRGQGEFYEQYV.

The rearrangement uses TRBV2 and TRBJ1-1, with no clear D. The germline gives CDR1 SNHLY, CDR2 FYNNEI. V was cut by 4 bases and J by 10 bases, with 10 bases left in between. This CDR3 has 11 amino acids. CDR3 in DNA: TGTGCCAGCAGTGGGCCCCCTAGAGCTTTCTTT. Translating gives CASSGPPRAFF.

J is TRBJ1-6 and V is TRBV20-1; 8 nucleotides line up with TRBD1. CDR3 length: 15 residues. Germline lookup yields CDR1 DFQATT and CDR2 SNEGSKA (reference sequence). After removal of 3 bases from V and 5 bases from J, the junction contained 6 bases not matched to a gene. For the CDR3, the DNA is TGCAGTGCTAGTCGGTCGGGACAGGATAATTCACCCCTCCACTTT. Its translation: CSASRSGQDNSPLHF.

This clone was recorded a few times. The chain carries TRBV5-1 and TRBJ2-1; no definite D call. This CDR3 is 11 amino acids long. Germline CDR1 is SGHRS and CDR2 is YFSETQ. With 4 bases removed from V and 3 bases from J, the gap between germline ends came to 2 bases. CDR3: CASSSYNEQFF. As DNA, the CDR3 is TGCGCCAGCAGCAGCTACAATGAGCAGTTCTTC.

This sequence joins TRBV6-2 or TRBV6-3 and TRBJ1-2; D is perhaps TRBD1 (5 bases). CDR3 size: 12 residues. The germline V gene encodes CDR1 MNHEY and CDR2 SVGEGT. Deletions cut 5 bases from V and 4 bases from J, with 8 bases between. The CDR3: CASSRQGYGYTF. The CDR3 nucleotides read TGTGCCAGCAGTCGTCAGGGCTATGGCTACACCTTC.

The sample holds a few counts of this clone. V is TRBV7-9 and J is TRBJ2-7; D unclear. Trimming took off 5 bases at V and 0 bases at J, with 8 bases between the two ends. In germline, CDR1 is SEHNR, CDR2 FQNEAQ (reference sequence). The CDR3 extends over 13 amino acids. The CDR3 DNA reads as TGTGCCAGCAGCCCCCCTCACTCCTACGAGCAGTACGTC. Its translation: CASSPPHSYEQYV.

This clone was picked up a small number of times. The rearrangement joins TRBV2 to TRBJ1-5, with a tentative D call TRBD1 (6 bases). V lost 8 bases to trimming and J lost 5 bases, with 13 bases between them. This CDR3 is built from 13 residues. CDR1 SNHLY and CDR2 FYNNEI come from the germline V gene. The CDR3 DNA reads TGTGCCAGCCGGGGGGCCAGCTATCAGCCCCAGCATTTT. It specifies CASRGASYQPQHF. Supplemented by reference TRBV2 and TRBJ1-5, the full variable domain reads EPEVTQTPSHQVTQMGQEVILRCVPISNHLYFYWYRQILGQKVEFLVSFYNNEISEKSEIFDDQFSVERPDGSNFTLKIRSTKLEDSAMYFCASRGASYQPQHFGDGTRLSIL.

The table lists this clone with a count of one. CDR3 region: CASSGRQGADEQYV. As DNA, the CDR3 is TGTGCCAGCAGCGGTCGACAGGGGGCGGACGAGCAGTACGTC. The chain couples TRBV6-5 to TRBJ2-7, with 10 bases identical to TRBD1. In germline, CDR1 is MNHEY, CDR2 SVGAGI. V was pared by 6 bases and J by 5 bases, with 7 bases of the junction left unmatched. The CDR3 contains 14 residues.

This sequence joins TRBV5-3 and TRBJ2-5; 8 bases agree with TRBD2. TRBV5-3 counts as an open reading frame of uncertain function. The CDR3 runs 15 residues. V gave up 10 bases and J gave up 3 bases; unmatched junction bases: 14. The CDR3 region has the DNA TGTGCCCAGGTTTGGGGGAGAGCGGGGGAAGAGACCCAGTACTTC. Translating it yields CAQVWGRAGEETQYF.

This clone was seen a few times. The V and J genes are TRBV12-3 or TRBV12-4 and TRBJ1-5; D is perhaps TRBD1 (5 bases). This CDR3 spans 12 amino acids. Between the trimmed V and J ends, which lost 10 bases and 6 bases, there was a span of 13 bases. The DNA for the CDR3 is TGTGCCAACCTGGACAAAGCTCAGCCCCAGCATTTT. Its protein is CANLDKAQPQHF.

The chain links TRBV11-3 to TRBJ2-5, with D perhaps being TRBD1 or TRBD2 (6 bases each). Germline V gene sequence: CDR1 SGHNT, CDR2 YENEEA. Trimming cost V 5 bases and J 5 bases, with 18 bases left between them. CDR3 size: 15 residues. CDR3 nucleotide sequence: TGTGCCAGCAGCCCCAGAGGGGGACTCGCGGAGACCCAGTACTTC. Translated, it gives CASSPRGGLAETQYF.

The rearrangement links TRBV24-1 to TRBJ2-2; unclear D gene. The CDR3 is made up of 15 amino acids. In germline, CDR1 is KGHDR, CDR2 SFDVKD. V lost 9 bases to trimming and J lost 1 base, with 14 bases between them. CDR3 coding DNA: TGTGCCACCCGCGTTCTAAGCTTGAACACCGGGGAGCTGTTTTTT. Translated: CATRVLSLNTGELFF.

The V call is TRBV2, the J call TRBJ2-2; D gene ambiguous. This CDR3 has 15 residues. The V end was cut by 4 bases, the J end by 0 bases, with 9 bases between. Per germline, CDR1 SNHLY and CDR2 FYNNEI. CDR3 protein: CASSGRAANTGELFF. CDR3 bases: TGTGCCAGCAGTGGAAGGGCTGCGAACACCGGGGAGCTGTTTTTT.

The rearrangement links TRBV3-1 (or the pseudogene TRBV3-2) to TRBJ1-2, with D unclear. Trimming stripped 0 bases from V and 7 bases from J, with 15 bases between. Per the germline V gene, CDR1 is LGHDT and CDR2 is YNNKEL (reference sequence). The CDR3 is made up of 15 amino acids. The CDR3 reads CASSQDVATQSGYTF. The CDR3 DNA reads TGTGCCAGCAGCCAAGATGTGGCAACCCAGAGTGGCTACACCTTC.

This chain connects TRBV7-9 to TRBJ2-5; D is unresolved. Germline V CDR1 and CDR2: SEHNR, FQNEAQ (reference sequence). This CDR3 has 13 residues. The germline V and J ends were trimmed by 1 base and 4 bases, with 7 bases remaining between them. The CDR3 region has the DNA TGTGCCAGCAGCTTAGTCCTCGGAGAGACCCAGTACTTC. It codes for CASSLVLGETQYF. The full variable domain, in which reference TRBV7-9 and TRBJ2-5 provide the parts outside the CDR3, is DTGVSQNPRHKITKRGQNVTFRCDPISEHNRLYWYRQTLGQGPEFLTYFQNEAQLEKSRLLSDRFSAERPKGSFSTLEIQRTEQGDSAMYLCASSLVLGETQYFGPGTRLLVL.

This clone was observed a handful of times. The CDR3 spells CASSFGGRSTGGTEAFF. The DNA of the CDR3 is TGTGCCAGCAGCTTTGGGGGGCGATCAACAGGGGGCACTGAAGCTTTCTTT. This rearrangement joins TRBV5-4 to TRBJ1-1; 8 bases are shared with TRBD1. Germline V gene lookup returns CDR1 SGHNT and CDR2 YYREEE (reference sequence). V lost 2 bases and J lost 4; bases outside the gene matches: 13. The CDR3 contains 17 residues.

The rearrangement joins TRBV28 to TRBJ1-5, with D possibly matching TRBD1 (5 bases). Between the trimmed V and J ends, which lost 8 bases and 3 bases, there was a span of 17 bases. Germline CDR1 MDHEN, CDR2 SYDVKM. The CDR3 consists of 15 residues. The CDR3 coding sequence is TGTGCCAGCGAGAACGGGGGACGAATCAATCAGCCCCAGCATTTT. This codes for CASENGGRINQPQHF.

The chain's CDR3 is CASSLDYALNTEAFF. The CDR3 DNA reads as TGTGCCAGCAGCTTGGACTACGCCCTGAACACTGAAGCTTTCTTT. V usage is TRBV5-5 and J usage is TRBJ1-1; D unresolved. The CDR3 consists of 15 residues. Per germline, CDR1 SGHKS and CDR2 YYEKEE (reference sequence). V shed 0 bases and J shed 0 bases, with 9 bases lying between them.

The genes are TRBV7-9 and TRBJ2-5; D may be TRBD2 (6 bases). Trimming removed 5 bases from V and 2 bases from J, with 9 bases in between. CDR3 length equals 13 residues. Germline V gene data show CDR1 as SEHNR and CDR2 as FQNEAQ (reference sequence). Here the CDR3 reads CASSPGLQETQYF. The CDR3 DNA follows: TGTGCCAGCAGCCCGGGACTTCAAGAGACCCAGTACTTC.

The chain uses TRBV5-1 and TRBJ2-5; 8 bases agree with TRBD1. Germline V gene sequence: CDR1 SGHRS, CDR2 YFSETQ. The CDR3 consists of 16 residues. The V and J ends lost 0 bases and 5 bases, in that order; junction bases with no gene match: 9. DNA of the CDR3: TGCGCCAGCAGCTTGGAGGTCCGGACAGGGAAGGAGACCCAGTACTTC. This sequence encodes CASSLEVRTGKETQYF.

The chain couples TRBV4-1 to TRBJ1-2; 8 nucleotides line up with TRBD1. Germline V gene lookup returns CDR1 MGHRA and CDR2 YSYEKL. The length of the CDR3 is 15 residues. Trimming cost V 2 bases and J 7 bases; bases outside gene matches: 9. CDR3 region: CASSQPGTGRSGYTF. In nucleotides, the CDR3 is TGCGCCAGCAGCCAACCCGGGACAGGAAGGTCTGGCTACACCTTC.

This chain joins TRBV6-4 and TRBJ1-1; no firm D call. The V gene's germline CDR1 is MRHNA and CDR2 SNTAGT. The CDR3 consists of 15 residues. Trimming cost V 3 bases and J 4 bases, with 15 bases left between them. Here the CDR3 reads CASSDSRREATEAFF. DNA of the CDR3: TGTGCCAGCAGTGATTCTAGAAGGGAGGCCACTGAAGCTTTCTTT.

This sequence joins TRBV19 and TRBJ1-1; a possible D gene is TRBD1 (6 bases). Germline loops: CDR1 LNHDA, CDR2 SQIVND (reference sequence). The V and J ends lost 9 bases and 4 bases respectively, with 21 bases between them. This CDR3 spans 15 amino acids. In DNA, the CDR3 is TGTGCCAGCGGGGTACTGGGGGCGAGAGGCACTGAAGCTTTCTTT. Its translation: CASGVLGARGTEAFF.

The chain has TRBV11-2 and TRBJ2-5, with 12 bases matching TRBD2. Germline CDR1 SGHAT, CDR2 FQNNGV. V shed 5 bases, J shed 5 bases, and the junction held 9 bases outside the gene matches. The CDR3 contains 16 residues. For the CDR3, the DNA is TGTGCCAGCAGCCTTGGACTAGCGGGGACGATGGAGACCCAGTACTTC. Protein sequence: CASSLGLAGTMETQYF.

In its sample, this clone was seen once. The rearrangement joins TRBV18 to TRBJ2-1; no clear D. Trimming took off 1 base at V and 0 bases at J, with 10 bases between the two ends. Germline assignment: CDR1 KGHSH and CDR2 LQKENI. The CDR3 runs to 16 residues. The CDR3 protein is CASSPRGQSSYNEQFF. The CDR3 DNA sequence: TGTGCCAGCTCACCACGGGGTCAGAGCTCCTACAATGAGCAGTTCTTC.

CDR3 protein: CASSEAPGAGDTQYF. The CDR3 bases are TGTGCCAGCAGTGAAGCGCCGGGGGCAGGAGATACGCAGTATTTT. The chain recombines TRBV6-1 with TRBJ2-3; TRBD1 or TRBD2 may be the D gene (6 bases each). Trimming stripped 0 bases from V and 5 bases from J, with 12 bases between. The CDR3 is 15 amino acids. Germline V gene sequence: CDR1 MNHNS, CDR2 SASEGT.

V and J are TRBV10-3 and TRBJ2-3, with TRBD2 matching over 9 bases. V lost 3 bases and J lost 2; bases outside the gene matches: 3. This CDR3 comprises 15 residues. The germline CDR1 and CDR2 sequences are ENHRY and SYGVKD. This CDR3 reads CAISEPSGNTDTQYF. The CDR3 bases are TGTGCCATCAGTGAACCTAGCGGGAACACAGATACGCAGTATTTT.